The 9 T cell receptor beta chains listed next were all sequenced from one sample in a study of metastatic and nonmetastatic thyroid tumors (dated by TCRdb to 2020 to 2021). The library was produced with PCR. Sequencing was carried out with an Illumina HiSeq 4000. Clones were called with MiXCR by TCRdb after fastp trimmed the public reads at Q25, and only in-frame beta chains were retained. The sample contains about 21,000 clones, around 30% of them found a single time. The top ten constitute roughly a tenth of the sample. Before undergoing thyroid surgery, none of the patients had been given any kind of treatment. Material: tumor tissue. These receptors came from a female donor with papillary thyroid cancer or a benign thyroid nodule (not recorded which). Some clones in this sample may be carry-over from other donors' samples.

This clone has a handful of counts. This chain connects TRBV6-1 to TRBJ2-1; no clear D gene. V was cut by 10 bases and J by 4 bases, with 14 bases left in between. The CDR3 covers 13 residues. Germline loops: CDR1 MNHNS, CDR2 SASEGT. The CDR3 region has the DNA TGTGCCATTACACAAGGGTCTTACAATGAGCAGTTCTTC. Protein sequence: CAITQGSYNEQFF.

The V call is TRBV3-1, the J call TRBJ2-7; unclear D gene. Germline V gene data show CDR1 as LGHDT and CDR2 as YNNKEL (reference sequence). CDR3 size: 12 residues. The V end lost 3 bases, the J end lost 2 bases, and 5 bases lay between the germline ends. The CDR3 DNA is TGTGCCAGCAGCCATGCTACCTACGAGCAGTACTTC. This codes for CASSHATYEQYF.

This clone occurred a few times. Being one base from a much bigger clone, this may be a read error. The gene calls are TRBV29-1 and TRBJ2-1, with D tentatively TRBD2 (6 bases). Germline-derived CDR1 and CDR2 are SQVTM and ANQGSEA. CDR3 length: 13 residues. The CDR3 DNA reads TGCATCGTTTACCCGGGACTCTACAATGAGCAGTTCTTC. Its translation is CIVYPGLYNEQFF.

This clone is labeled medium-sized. The CDR3 DNA sequence: TGTGCCAGTACTCGGACAGGGGTAGTTCAGCCCCAGCATTTT. It is translated as CASTRTGVVQPQHF. This chain uses TRBV19 with TRBJ1-5; TRBD1 aligns across 9 bases. V was clipped by 7 bases and J by 6 bases; unmatched bases: 7. This CDR3 spans 14 amino acids. CDR1 and CDR2 (germline): LNHDA, SQIVND (reference sequence).

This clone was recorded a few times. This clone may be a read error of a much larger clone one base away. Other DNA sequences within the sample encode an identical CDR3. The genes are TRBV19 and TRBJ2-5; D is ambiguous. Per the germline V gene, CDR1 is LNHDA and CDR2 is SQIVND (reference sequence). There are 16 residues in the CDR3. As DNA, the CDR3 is TGTGCCAGTAGTATAGCTCGAAGTGCAGCCAGCTCGGTTATGTTCTTC. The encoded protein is CASSIARSAASSVMFF. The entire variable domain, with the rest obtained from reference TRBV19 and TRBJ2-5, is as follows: DGGITQSPKYLFRKEGQNVTLSCEQNLNHDAMYWYRQDPGQGLRLIYYSQIVNDFQKGDIAEGYSVSREKKESFPLTVTSAQKNPTAFYLCASSIARSAASSVMFFGPGTRLLVL.

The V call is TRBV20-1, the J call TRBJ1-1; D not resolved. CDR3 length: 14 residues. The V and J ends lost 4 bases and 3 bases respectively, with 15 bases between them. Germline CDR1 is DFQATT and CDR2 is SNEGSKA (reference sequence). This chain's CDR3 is CSATLGVGDTEAFF. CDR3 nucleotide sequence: TGCAGTGCTACCCTCGGGGTTGGGGACACTGAAGCTTTCTTT.

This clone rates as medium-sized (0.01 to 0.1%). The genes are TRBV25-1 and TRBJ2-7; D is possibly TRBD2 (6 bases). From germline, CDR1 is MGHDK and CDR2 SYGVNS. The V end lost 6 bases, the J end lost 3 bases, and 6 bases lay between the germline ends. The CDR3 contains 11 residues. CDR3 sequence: CASRDYYEQYF. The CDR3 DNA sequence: TGTGCCAGCAGGGACTACTACGAGCAGTACTTC.

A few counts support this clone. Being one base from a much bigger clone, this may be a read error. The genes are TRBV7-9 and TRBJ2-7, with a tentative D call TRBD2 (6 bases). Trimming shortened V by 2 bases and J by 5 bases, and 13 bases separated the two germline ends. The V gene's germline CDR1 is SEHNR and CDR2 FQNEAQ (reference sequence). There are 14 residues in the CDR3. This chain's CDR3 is CASSLSGREDEQYF. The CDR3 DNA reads TGTGCCAGCAGCTTATCCGGGCGGGAAGACGAGCAGTACTTC. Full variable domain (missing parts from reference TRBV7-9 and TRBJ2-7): DTGVSQNPRHKITKRGQNVTFRCDPISEHNRLYWYRQTLGQGPEFLTYFQNEAQLEKSRLLSDRFSAERPKGSFSTLEIQRTEQGDSAMYLCASSLSGREDEQYFGPGTRLTVT.

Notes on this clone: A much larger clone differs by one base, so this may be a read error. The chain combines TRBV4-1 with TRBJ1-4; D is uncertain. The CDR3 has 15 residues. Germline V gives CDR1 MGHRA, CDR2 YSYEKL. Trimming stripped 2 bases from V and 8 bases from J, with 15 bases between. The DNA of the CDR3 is TGCGCCAGCAGCCAATTAGATCTCCGAAGGGAAAAACTGTTTTTT. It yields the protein CASSQLDLRREKLFF.